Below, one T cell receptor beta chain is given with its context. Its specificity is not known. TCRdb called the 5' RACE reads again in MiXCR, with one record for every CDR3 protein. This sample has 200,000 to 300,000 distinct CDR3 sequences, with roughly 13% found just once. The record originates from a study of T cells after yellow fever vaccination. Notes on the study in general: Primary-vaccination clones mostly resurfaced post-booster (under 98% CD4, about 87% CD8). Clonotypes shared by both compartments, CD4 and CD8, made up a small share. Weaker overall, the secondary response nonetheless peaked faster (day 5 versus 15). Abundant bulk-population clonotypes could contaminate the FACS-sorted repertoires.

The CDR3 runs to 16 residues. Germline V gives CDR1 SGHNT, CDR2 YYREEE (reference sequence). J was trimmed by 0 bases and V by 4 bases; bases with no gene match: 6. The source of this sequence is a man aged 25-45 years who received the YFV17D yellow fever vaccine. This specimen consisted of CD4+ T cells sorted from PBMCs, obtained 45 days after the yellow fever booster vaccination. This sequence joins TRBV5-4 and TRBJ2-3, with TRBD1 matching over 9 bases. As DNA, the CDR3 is TGTGCCAGCAGCCTAGGACAGGGGAGAAGCACAGATACGCAGTATTTT. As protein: CASSLGQGRSTDTQYF.